This TCR beta chain appears in the sequencing data of a study of T cell responses to AZD1222 COVID-19 vaccine. Study findings and constraints: At 160-218 and 743-854, vaccine-associated CD4 TCRs were dominant, and they spanned spike. Most donors were white British and more were female, and clonal diversity was possibly underestimated.

The assay was immunoSEQ multiplex PCR, and TCRdb's table has in-frame clones only and misses some. The sample yields roughly 180,000 clones, just over 90% seen once. Remarks on this clone: Its matching antigen is unknown.

The receptor was derived from an adult who received the AZD1222 COVID-19 vaccine. Material: peripheral blood, obtained 28 days after the second AZD1222 dose.

This CDR3 is CASSAVGTGNTIYF. The CDR3 region has the DNA TGTGCCAGCAGTGCAGTGGGAACCGGAAACACCATATATTTT. This rearrangement joins TRBV2 to TRBJ1-3; D unresolved. The CDR3 covers 14 residues. CDR1 and CDR2 (germline): SNHLY, FYNNEI. V lost 4 bases to trimming and J lost 4 bases, with 11 bases between them.